This TCR beta chain emerged from a study of cytomegalovirus exposure and HLA in healthy donors. Use of 60 Vbeta and 13 Jbeta primers characterized the PCR. The assay was immunoSEQ multiplex PCR, and TCRdb's table has in-frame clones only and misses some. The table lists nearly 110,000 clones, more than 70% of them singletons. Notes on this clone: Antigen: not known.

Study conclusions and caveats: Across all donors, roughly uniform sequencing depth was an assumption of the presence/absence analyses. The authors later linked a missense DCLRE1C variant to TCR beta V- and J-gene trimming. Indistinguishability led to the exclusion of some V segments, TRBV6-2 and TRBV6-3 included. Investigators reported some 150 TCR beta chains as tied to cytomegalovirus.

Germline assignment: CDR1 KGHSH and CDR2 LQKENI. The CDR3 covers 14 residues. V trimming: 3 bases; J trimming: 3 bases; junction bases outside the gene matches: 5. The sample was PBMCs. The source of this sequence is a young man in good health and CMV-seronegative. This chain connects TRBV18 to TRBJ2-7, with 7 bases aligning to TRBD1. Written as DNA, the CDR3 is TGTGCCAGCTCACCCTCATGGGACAGCTACGAGCAGTACTTC. This sequence encodes CASSPSWDSYEQYF.